The TCR beta chain under discussion was sequenced for a study of T cells in localized non-small cell lung cancer. Comment on this clone: Its target is unknown.

The V gene's germline CDR1 is SGHNT and CDR2 YYREEE (reference sequence). CDR3 length equals 13 residues. The V gene lost 0 bases and the J gene lost 14 bases, with 16 bases spanning the gap. Study results and caveats: There were a median around 57 of the top 100 tumor clones appearing in adjacent lung.

Sequenced by immunoSEQ multiplex PCR; TCRdb stores in-frame clones only, minus some. This sample has about 35,000 clones; about four fifths occur once, and the top ten carry 17%. Material: peripheral blood, obtained before any cancer treatment. This clonotype was sampled from a male donor aged 60 or older with stage III squamous cell lung carcinoma. The chain has TRBV5-4 and TRBJ2-3; D possibly corresponds to TRBD2 (6 bases). CDR3 sequence reads: CASSLDQLAASYF. CDR3 bases: TGTGCCAGCAGCTTGGACCAACTAGCTGCCTCGTATTTT. Complete variable domain (other parts from reference TRBV5-4 and TRBJ2-3): ETGVTQSPTHLIKTRGQQVTLRCSSQSGHNTVSWYQQALGQGPQFIFQYYREEENGRGNFPPRFSGLQFPNYSSELNVNALELDDSALYLCASSLDQLAASYFGPGTRLTVL.